Many counts were recorded for the clone carrying this T cell receptor beta chain. Its specificity is not known. The source of the sample is a study of human T cells and chemical hapten exposure. The study, taken as a whole, reports: Sensitizing with DPC caused no change in TCRs above 1 in 1000 frequency. Healthy individuals' immune responses may differ from those of donors, who had alopecia.

As for time point: patch test 2, 6 weeks after DPC sensitization. Specified treatment: therapeutic diphenylcyclopropenone sensitization with weekly scalp DPC. The CDR3 is 15 amino acids. Trimming stripped 0 bases from V and 0 bases from J, with 6 bases between. CDR1 and CDR2 from the germline V gene are LGHNA and YNFKEQ. Each cDNA molecule in the library carried unique molecular identifiers. In the original workflow: Counts of TCRs in each sample centred on a median of approximately 100,000 and extended from about 20,000 to 690,000. Each CDR3 protein gets one entry after TCRdb re-called the RACE reads with MiXCR. Here the V and J calls rest on TCRdb's processing, not on the authors' analysis. Of under 75,000 distinct CDR3 sequences listed, roughly 8.5% are singletons.

The starting material was whole blood, obtained in connection with sensitization to the hapten diphenylcyclopropenone (DPC). This chain links TRBV4-2 with TRBJ1-3, with D uncertain. This sequence originates from a woman aged 50 to 60 with alopecia areata. Some clones in this sample may be carry-over from other donors' samples. The CDR3 bases are TGTGCCAGCAGCCAAGATCGAAGCTCTGGAAACACCATATATTTT. Translated: CASSQDRSSGNTIYF.